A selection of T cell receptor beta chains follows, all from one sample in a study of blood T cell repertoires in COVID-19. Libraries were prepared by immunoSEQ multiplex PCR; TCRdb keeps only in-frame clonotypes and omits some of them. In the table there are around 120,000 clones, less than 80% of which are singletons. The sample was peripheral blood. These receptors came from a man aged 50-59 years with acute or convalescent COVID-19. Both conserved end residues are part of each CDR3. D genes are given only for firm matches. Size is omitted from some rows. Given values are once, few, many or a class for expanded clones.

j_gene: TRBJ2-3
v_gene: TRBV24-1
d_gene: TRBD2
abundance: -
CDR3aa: CATQASGGADTQYF
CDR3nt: TGTGCCACCCAAGCATCCGGGGGGGCAGATACGCAGTATTTT

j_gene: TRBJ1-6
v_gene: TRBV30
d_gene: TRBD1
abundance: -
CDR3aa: CAWSPRTGGSYNSPLHF
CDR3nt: TGTGCCTGGAGTCCACGGACAGGGGGATCCTATAATTCACCCCTCCACTTT

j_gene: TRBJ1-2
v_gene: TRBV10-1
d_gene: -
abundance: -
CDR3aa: CASSETGKFGGYTF
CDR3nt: TGCGCCAGCAGTGAGACAGGAAAGTTTGGGGGCTACACCTTC

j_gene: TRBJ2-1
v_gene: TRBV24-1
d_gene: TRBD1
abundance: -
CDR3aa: CATSDPTGSSYNEQFF
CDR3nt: TGTGCCACCAGTGATCCGACAGGGAGCTCCTACAATGAGCAGTTCTTC

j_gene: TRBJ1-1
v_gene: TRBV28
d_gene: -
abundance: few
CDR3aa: CASRLPTENTEAFF
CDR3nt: TGTGCCAGCAGGCTTCCTACAGAGAACACTGAAGCTTTCTTT

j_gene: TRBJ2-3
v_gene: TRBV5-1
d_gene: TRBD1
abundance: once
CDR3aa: CASSIRTGHTDTQYF
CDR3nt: TGCGCCAGCAGCATCCGGACAGGGCACACAGATACGCAGTATTTT

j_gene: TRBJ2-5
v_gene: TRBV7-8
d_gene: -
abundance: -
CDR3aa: CASSLARLARETQYF
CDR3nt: TGTGCCAGCAGCTTAGCGCGGCTAGCTCGGGAGACCCAGTACTTC

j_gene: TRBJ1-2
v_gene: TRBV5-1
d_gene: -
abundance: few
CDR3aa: CASSGGALNYGYTF
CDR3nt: TGCGCCAGCAGCGGGGGGGCTCTTAACTATGGCTACACCTTC

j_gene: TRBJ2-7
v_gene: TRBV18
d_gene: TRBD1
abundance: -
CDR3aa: CASSPPGQAYEQYF
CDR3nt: TGTGCCAGCTCACCACCGGGACAGGCCTACGAGCAGTACTTC

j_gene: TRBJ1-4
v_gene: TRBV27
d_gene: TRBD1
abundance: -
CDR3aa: CASSKTGGGEKLFF
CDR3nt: TGTGCCAGCAGTAAGACAGGGGGGGGAGAAAAACTGTTTTTT

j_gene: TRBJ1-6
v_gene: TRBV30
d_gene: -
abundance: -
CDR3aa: CAWSLTGYNSPLHF
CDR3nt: TGTGCCTGGAGTTTGACAGGTTATAATTCACCCCTCCACTTT

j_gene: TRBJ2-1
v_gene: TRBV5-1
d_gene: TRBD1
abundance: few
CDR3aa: CASSLQGNEQFF
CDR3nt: TGCGCCAGCAGCTTACAGGGGAATGAGCAGTTCTTC

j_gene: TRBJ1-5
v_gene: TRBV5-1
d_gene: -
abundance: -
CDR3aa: CASSLRGGDQPQHF
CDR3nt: TGCGCCAGCAGCTTGCGCGGTGGCGATCAGCCCCAGCATTTT

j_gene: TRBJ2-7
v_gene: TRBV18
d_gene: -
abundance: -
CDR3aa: CASSPAEFSGDFTYEQYF
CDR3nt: TGTGCCAGCTCACCTGCTGAATTCTCTGGCGACTTTACCTACGAGCAGTACTTC

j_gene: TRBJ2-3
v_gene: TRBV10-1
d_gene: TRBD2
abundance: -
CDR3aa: CASSESSGLIPSTDTQYF
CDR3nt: TGCGCCAGCAGTGAATCTAGCGGGTTGATCCCTAGCACAGATACGCAGTATTTT

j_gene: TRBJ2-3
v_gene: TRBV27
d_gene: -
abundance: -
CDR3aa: CASSIRSGGYSTDTQYF
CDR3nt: TGTGCCAGCAGCATAAGGTCAGGAGGTTATAGCACAGATACGCAGTATTTT

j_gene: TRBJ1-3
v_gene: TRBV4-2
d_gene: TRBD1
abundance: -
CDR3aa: CASSQARGNTIYF
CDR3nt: TGTGCCAGCAGCCAAGCCAGGGGGAACACCATATATTTT

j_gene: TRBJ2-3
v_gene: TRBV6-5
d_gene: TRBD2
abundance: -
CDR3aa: CAAGVGDTQYF
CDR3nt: TGTGCCGCGGGGGTTGGCGATACGCAGTATTTT

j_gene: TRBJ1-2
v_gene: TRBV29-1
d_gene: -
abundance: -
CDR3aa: CSVVRGQGVYGYTF
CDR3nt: TGCAGCGTTGTCAGGGGCCAAGGGGTATATGGCTACACCTTC

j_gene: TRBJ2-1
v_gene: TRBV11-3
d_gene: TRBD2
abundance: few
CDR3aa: CASSLSGGAQNEQFF
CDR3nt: TGTGCCAGCAGCCTTAGCGGGGGGGCCCAAAATGAGCAGTTCTTC

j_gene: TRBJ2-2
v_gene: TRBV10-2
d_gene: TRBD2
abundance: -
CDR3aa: CASRRGTSGITGELFF
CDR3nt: TGCGCCAGCAGGCGGGGGACTAGCGGGATCACCGGGGAGCTGTTTTTT

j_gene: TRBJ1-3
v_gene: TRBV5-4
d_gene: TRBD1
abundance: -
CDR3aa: CASSPTGSGNTIYF
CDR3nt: TGTGCCAGCAGCCCGACAGGGTCGGGAAACACCATATATTTT

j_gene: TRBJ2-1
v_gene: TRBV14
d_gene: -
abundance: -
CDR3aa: CASRPLGSSYNEQFF
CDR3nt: TGTGCCAGCAGACCTCTCGGGAGCTCCTACAATGAGCAGTTCTTC

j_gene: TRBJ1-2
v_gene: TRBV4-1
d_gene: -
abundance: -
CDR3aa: CASSQGDGTNYGYTF
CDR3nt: TGCGCCAGCAGCCAAGGAGACGGGACTAACTATGGCTACACCTTC

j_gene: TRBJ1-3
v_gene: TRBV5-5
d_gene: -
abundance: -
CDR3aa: CASSLSAVPGNTIYF
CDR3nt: TGTGCCAGCAGCTTGAGCGCAGTTCCCGGAAACACCATATATTTT

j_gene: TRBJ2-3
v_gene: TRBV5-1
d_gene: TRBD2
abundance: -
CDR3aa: CASSPAGVADTQYF
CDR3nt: TGCGCCAGCAGCCCAGCGGGAGTGGCAGATACGCAGTATTTT

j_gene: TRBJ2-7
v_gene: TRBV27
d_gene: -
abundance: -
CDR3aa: CASSLGPFYEQYF
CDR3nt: TGTGCCAGCAGTTTAGGGCCGTTTTACGAGCAGTACTTC

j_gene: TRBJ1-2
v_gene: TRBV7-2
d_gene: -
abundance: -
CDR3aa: CASSLGVGGLWGYTF
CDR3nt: TGTGCCAGCAGCTTAGGAGTAGGCGGACTGTGGGGCTACACCTTC

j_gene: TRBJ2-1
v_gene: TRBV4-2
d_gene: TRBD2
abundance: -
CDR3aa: CASSPGLPPIEQFF
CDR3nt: TGTGCCAGCAGCCCGGGACTACCGCCGATTGAGCAGTTCTTC

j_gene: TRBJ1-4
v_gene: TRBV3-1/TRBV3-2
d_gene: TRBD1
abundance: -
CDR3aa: CASSQVTGGGLAEKLFF
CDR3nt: TGTGCCAGCAGCCAAGTAACAGGGGGCGGTTTGGCTGAAAAACTGTTTTTT

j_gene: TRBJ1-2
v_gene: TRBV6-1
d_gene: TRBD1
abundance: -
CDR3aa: CASSEQGAGVDGYTF
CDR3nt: TGTGCCAGCAGTGAACAGGGGGCAGGTGTTGATGGCTACACCTTC

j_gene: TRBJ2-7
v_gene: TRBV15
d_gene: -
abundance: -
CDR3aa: CATSRGGPYEQYF
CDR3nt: TGTGCCACCAGCAGAGGAGGGCCTTACGAGCAGTACTTC

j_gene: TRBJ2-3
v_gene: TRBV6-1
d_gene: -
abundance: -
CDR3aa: CASRSGTDTQYF
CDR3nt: TGTGCCAGCAGGTCGGGCACAGATACGCAGTATTTT

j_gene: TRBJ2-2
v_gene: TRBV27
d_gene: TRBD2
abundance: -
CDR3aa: CASSLGSGIGGELFF
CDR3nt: TGTGCCAGCAGTTTGGGTAGCGGGATTGGCGGGGAGCTGTTTTTT

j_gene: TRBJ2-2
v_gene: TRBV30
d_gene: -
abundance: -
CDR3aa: CAWSVGGETGELFF
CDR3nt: TGTGCCTGGAGTGTAGGAGGGGAGACCGGGGAGCTGTTTTTT

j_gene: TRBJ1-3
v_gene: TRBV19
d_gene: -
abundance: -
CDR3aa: CASSITLAAGGGNTIYF
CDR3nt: TGTGCCAGTAGTATAACTCTCGCGGCGGGGGGTGGAAACACCATATATTTT

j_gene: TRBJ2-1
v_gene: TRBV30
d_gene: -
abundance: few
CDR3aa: CAWSAGRYNEQFF
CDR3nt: TGTGCCTGGAGTGCAGGGCGATACAATGAGCAGTTCTTC

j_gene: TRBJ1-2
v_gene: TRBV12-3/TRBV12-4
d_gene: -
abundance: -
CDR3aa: CASSLGGFGGYTF
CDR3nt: TGTGCCAGCAGTTTGGGAGGGTTCGGTGGCTACACCTTC

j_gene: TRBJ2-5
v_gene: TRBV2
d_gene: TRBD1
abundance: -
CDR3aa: CASSEARTGGGTQYF
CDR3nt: TGTGCCAGCAGTGAAGCGCGGACAGGGGGCGGGACCCAGTACTTC

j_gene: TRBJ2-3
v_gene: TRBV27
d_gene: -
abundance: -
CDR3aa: CASSLGQGILRGTDTQYF
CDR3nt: TGTGCCAGCAGTTTAGGTCAGGGGATCCTTCGAGGCACAGATACGCAGTATTTT

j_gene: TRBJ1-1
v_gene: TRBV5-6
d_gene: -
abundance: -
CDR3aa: CASSLDTGNRRTEAFF
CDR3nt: TGTGCCAGCAGCTTGGATACAGGGAACCGGCGGACTGAAGCTTTCTTT

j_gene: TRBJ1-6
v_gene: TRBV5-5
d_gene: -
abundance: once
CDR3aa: CASSPSAGSSSPLHF
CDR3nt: TGTGCCAGCAGCCCCTCCGCTGGTAGTTCTTCACCCCTCCACTTT

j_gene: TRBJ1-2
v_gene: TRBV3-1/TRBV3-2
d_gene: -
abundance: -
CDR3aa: CASSQDSGANYGYTF
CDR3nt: TGTGCCAGCAGCCAAGATTCCGGGGCTAACTATGGCTACACCTTC

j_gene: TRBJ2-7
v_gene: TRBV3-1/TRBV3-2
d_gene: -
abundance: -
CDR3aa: CASSQLRAAGSYEQYF
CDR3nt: TGTGCCAGCAGCCAATTAAGAGCGGCGGGCTCCTACGAGCAGTACTTC

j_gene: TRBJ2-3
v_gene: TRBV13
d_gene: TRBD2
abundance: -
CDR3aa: CASSLGRLAGTPVGDTQYF
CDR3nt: TGTGCCAGCAGCTTAGGAAGACTAGCGGGAACCCCGGTGGGAGATACGCAGTATTTT

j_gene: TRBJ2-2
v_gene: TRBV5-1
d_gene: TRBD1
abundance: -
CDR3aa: CASVLGTVDTGELFF
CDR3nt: TGCGCCAGCGTACTAGGGACAGTTGACACCGGGGAGCTGTTTTTT

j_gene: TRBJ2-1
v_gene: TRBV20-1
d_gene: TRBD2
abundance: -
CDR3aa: CSASVLAGNNEQFF
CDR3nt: TGCAGTGCTAGTGTGCTAGCGGGTAACAATGAGCAGTTCTTC

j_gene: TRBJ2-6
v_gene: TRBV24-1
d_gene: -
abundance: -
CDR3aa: CATSDQQGTGANVLTF
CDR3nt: TGTGCCACCAGTGATCAACAGGGAACTGGGGCCAACGTCCTGACTTTC

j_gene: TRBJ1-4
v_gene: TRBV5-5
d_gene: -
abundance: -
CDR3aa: CASSPTGHGDEKLFF
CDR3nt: TGTGCCAGCAGCCCTACAGGGCATGGCGATGAAAAACTGTTTTTT

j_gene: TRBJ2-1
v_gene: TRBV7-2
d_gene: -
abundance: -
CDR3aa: CASSQVRGARHNEQFF
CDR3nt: TGTGCCAGCAGTCAAGTCCGGGGGGCCCGACACAATGAGCAGTTCTTC

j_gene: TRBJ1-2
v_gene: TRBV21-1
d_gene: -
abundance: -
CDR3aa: CASSIERKGGGVANYGYTF
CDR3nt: TGTGCCAGCAGTATAGAAAGAAAGGGAGGAGGGGTAGCTAACTATGGCTACACCTTC

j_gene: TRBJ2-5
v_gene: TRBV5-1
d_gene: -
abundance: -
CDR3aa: CASSLPKADLRETQYF
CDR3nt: TGCGCCAGCAGCTTACCGAAAGCGGACCTTCGGGAGACCCAGTACTTC

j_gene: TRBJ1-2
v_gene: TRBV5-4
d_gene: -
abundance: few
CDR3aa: CASSSQGVLYGYTF
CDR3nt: TGTGCCAGCAGCTCGCAAGGGGTCCTCTATGGCTACACCTTC

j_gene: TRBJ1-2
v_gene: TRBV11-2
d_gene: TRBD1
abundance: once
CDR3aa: CASSTLRSRDREVNYGYTF
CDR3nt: TGTGCCAGCAGCACCCTTCGTAGCCGGGACAGGGAGGTGAACTATGGCTACACCTTC

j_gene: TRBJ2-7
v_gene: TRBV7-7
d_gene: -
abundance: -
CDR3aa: CASSLGRGPSYEQYF
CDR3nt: TGTGCTAGCAGCTTAGGCAGGGGACCCTCCTACGAGCAGTACTTC

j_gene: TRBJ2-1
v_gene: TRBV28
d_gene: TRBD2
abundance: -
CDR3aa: CASSLGLAVNNEQFF
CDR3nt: TGTGCCAGCAGTTTGGGACTAGCGGTTAACAATGAGCAGTTCTTC

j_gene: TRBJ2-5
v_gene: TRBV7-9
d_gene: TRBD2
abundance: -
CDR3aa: CASSLGVSGEYQETQYF
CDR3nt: TGTGCCAGCAGCTTAGGGGTTAGCGGGGAGTACCAAGAGACCCAGTACTTC